Listed below are T cell receptor beta chains from one sample, sequenced in a study of T cell changes during pregnancy in multiple sclerosis. TCRdb's table, derived via immunoSEQ multiplex PCR, lists solely in-frame clones and lacks some. The sample contains 60,000 to 85,000 clones, around 92% of which appear only once. The source was peripheral blood, collected in the first trimester of pregnancy. These receptors all stem from a female donor with multiple sclerosis, enrolled in a pregnancy study. CDR3s include the opening cysteine and the closing phenylalanine or tryptophan. Each record gives: CDR3 protein, CDR3 DNA, D gene, J gene, V gene, clone size. A D gene is named only where the DNA matches it firmly. The size entry is marked missing in some rows and otherwise reads once, few, many or a size class.

CDR3 protein: CASSPDGTRVEQFF
CDR3 DNA: TGTGCCAGCAGCCCCGACGGGACTAGGGTTGAGCAGTTCTTC
D gene: TRBD2
J gene: TRBJ2-1
V gene: TRBV5-6
clone size: -

CDR3 protein: CASSLGTSGSHTGELFF
CDR3 DNA: TGCGCCAGCAGCTTGGGGACTAGCGGGAGTCACACCGGGGAGCTGTTTTTT
D gene: TRBD2
J gene: TRBJ2-2
V gene: TRBV5-1
clone size: -

CDR3 protein: CASSLSNGLTGSGANVLTF
CDR3 DNA: TGTGCCAGCAGTTTATCAAATGGACTTACGGGCTCTGGGGCCAACGTCCTGACTTTC
D gene: -
J gene: TRBJ2-6
V gene: TRBV27
clone size: -

CDR3 protein: CASQWGQNTEAFF
CDR3 DNA: TGTGCCAGTCAGTGGGGGCAGAACACTGAAGCTTTCTTT
D gene: -
J gene: TRBJ1-1
V gene: TRBV6-1
clone size: -

CDR3 protein: CASSITTGAFGELFF
CDR3 DNA: TGTGCCAGTAGTATTACGACAGGGGCGTTCGGGGAGCTGTTTTTT
D gene: TRBD1
J gene: TRBJ2-2
V gene: TRBV19
clone size: -

CDR3 protein: CASSSPTGMNTEAFF
CDR3 DNA: TGTGCCAGCAGCTCCCCGACAGGGATGAACACTGAAGCTTTCTTT
D gene: TRBD1
J gene: TRBJ1-1
V gene: TRBV5-4
clone size: few

CDR3 protein: CASSITGEVNQPQHF
CDR3 DNA: TGTGCCAGTAGTATTACAGGGGAGGTCAATCAGCCCCAGCATTTT
D gene: TRBD1
J gene: TRBJ1-5
V gene: TRBV19
clone size: -

CDR3 protein: CASSRQDTEAFF
CDR3 DNA: TGTGCCAGCTCCCGACAGGACACTGAAGCTTTCTTT
D gene: -
J gene: TRBJ1-1
V gene: TRBV18
clone size: once

CDR3 protein: CASSLAPRGRGKLFF
CDR3 DNA: TGTGCCAGCAGCTTGGCCCCCCGGGGAAGGGGGAAACTGTTTTTT
D gene: -
J gene: TRBJ1-4
V gene: TRBV5-4
clone size: -

CDR3 protein: CASSSGLAPSSYEQYF
CDR3 DNA: TGCGCCAGCAGCAGCGGACTAGCGCCCAGCTCCTACGAGCAGTACTTC
D gene: TRBD2
J gene: TRBJ2-7
V gene: TRBV5-1
clone size: -

CDR3 protein: CAAGAGVYAGNTIYF
CDR3 DNA: TGTGCCGCCGGCGCAGGGGTATATGCTGGAAACACCATATATTTT
D gene: -
J gene: TRBJ1-3
V gene: TRBV10-3
clone size: -

CDR3 protein: CASSFWGGTSTDTQYF
CDR3 DNA: TGTGCCAGCAGTTTTTGGGGGGGAACTAGCACAGATACGCAGTATTTT
D gene: TRBD2
J gene: TRBJ2-3
V gene: TRBV28
clone size: -

CDR3 protein: CASSQGDTGFAEAFF
CDR3 DNA: TGCGCCAGCAGCCAAGGGGATACAGGGTTCGCTGAAGCTTTCTTT
D gene: -
J gene: TRBJ1-1
V gene: TRBV4-1
clone size: once

CDR3 protein: CASSYSSLAGVYNEQFF
CDR3 DNA: TGTGCCAGCAGCTATTCCTCACTAGCGGGAGTCTACAATGAGCAGTTCTTC
D gene: TRBD2
J gene: TRBJ2-1
V gene: TRBV2
clone size: -

CDR3 protein: CASTPRQVGSWNTIYF
CDR3 DNA: TGTGCCAGCACCCCACGACAGGTTGGCTCTTGGAACACCATATATTTT
D gene: -
J gene: TRBJ1-3
V gene: TRBV6-6
clone size: -

CDR3 protein: CASSSGQRQNQPQHF
CDR3 DNA: TGTGCCAGCAGTTCTGGACAGAGACAAAATCAGCCCCAGCATTTT
D gene: -
J gene: TRBJ1-5
V gene: TRBV6-5
clone size: once

CDR3 protein: CASSPGTSLYNEQFF
CDR3 DNA: TGTGCCAGCTCACCAGGGACTTCCCTCTACAATGAGCAGTTCTTC
D gene: -
J gene: TRBJ2-1
V gene: TRBV18
clone size: -

CDR3 protein: CASSSGTSGRETQYF
CDR3 DNA: TGTGCCAGCAGCTCCGGGACTAGCGGACGAGAGACCCAGTACTTC
D gene: TRBD2
J gene: TRBJ2-5
V gene: TRBV5-4
clone size: -

CDR3 protein: CASSLGGGSEQFF
CDR3 DNA: TGTGCCAGCAGCTTAGGTGGTGGGAGTGAGCAGTTCTTC
D gene: -
J gene: TRBJ2-1
V gene: TRBV11-3
clone size: -

CDR3 protein: CASSFLEGTGRVGDTQYF
CDR3 DNA: TGTGCCAGCAGTTTTTTGGAAGGGACAGGGCGTGTGGGAGATACGCAGTATTTT
D gene: TRBD1
J gene: TRBJ2-3
V gene: TRBV28
clone size: -

CDR3 protein: CASSMGTSGYTDTQYF
CDR3 DNA: TGTGCCAGTAGTATGGGGACTAGCGGTTACACAGATACGCAGTATTTT
D gene: TRBD2
J gene: TRBJ2-3
V gene: TRBV19
clone size: -

CDR3 protein: CASSLRIGGSNTEAFF
CDR3 DNA: TGTGCCAGCAGCTTGCGGATCGGGGGATCGAACACTGAAGCTTTCTTT
D gene: -
J gene: TRBJ1-1
V gene: TRBV13
clone size: once

CDR3 protein: CASSLAGGPRNEQFF
CDR3 DNA: TGCGCCAGCAGCCTAGCGGGAGGGCCCCGCAATGAGCAGTTCTTC
D gene: TRBD2
J gene: TRBJ2-1
V gene: TRBV5-1
clone size: -

CDR3 protein: CASSFGQGAWGYTF
CDR3 DNA: TGTGCCAGCAGCTTCGGACAGGGGGCTTGGGGCTACACCTTC
D gene: TRBD1
J gene: TRBJ1-2
V gene: TRBV11-2
clone size: -

CDR3 protein: CASSEWGGGWYEQYF
CDR3 DNA: TGTGCCAGCAGTGAATGGGGCGGGGGCTGGTACGAGCAGTACTTC
D gene: -
J gene: TRBJ2-7
V gene: TRBV25-1
clone size: -

CDR3 protein: CASSDEAGQPQHF
CDR3 DNA: TGTGCCAGCAGTGACGAGGCGGGGCAGCCCCAGCATTTT
D gene: -
J gene: TRBJ1-5
V gene: TRBV6-4
clone size: -

CDR3 protein: CASNPQGANYGYTF
CDR3 DNA: TGTGCCAGTAACCCACAGGGGGCGAACTATGGCTACACCTTC
D gene: TRBD1
J gene: TRBJ1-2
V gene: TRBV19
clone size: -

CDR3 protein: CASSQDLSAVQYF
CDR3 DNA: TGCGCCAGCAGCCAAGATTTAAGCGCCGTGCAGTACTTC
D gene: -
J gene: TRBJ2-7
V gene: TRBV4-1
clone size: -

CDR3 protein: CASSQIDRSYGYTF
CDR3 DNA: TGTGCCAGCAGCCAAATTGACAGGAGCTATGGCTACACCTTC
D gene: -
J gene: TRBJ1-2
V gene: TRBV14
clone size: -

CDR3 protein: CASWEEYKNIQYF
CDR3 DNA: TGTGCCAGCTGGGAGGAATACAAAAACATTCAGTACTTC
D gene: -
J gene: TRBJ2-4
V gene: TRBV25-1
clone size: -

CDR3 protein: CASEKNTEAFF
CDR3 DNA: TGTGCCAGTGAGAAGAACACTGAAGCTTTCTTT
D gene: -
J gene: TRBJ1-1
V gene: TRBV19
clone size: -

CDR3 protein: CASSSIHNEQFF
CDR3 DNA: TGTGCCAGCAGCAGTATTCACAATGAGCAGTTCTTC
D gene: -
J gene: TRBJ2-1
V gene: TRBV6-5
clone size: -

CDR3 protein: CASTPFDAGANTGELFF
CDR3 DNA: TGTGCCAGTACCCCCTTCGATGCGGGCGCGAACACCGGGGAGCTGTTTTTT
D gene: -
J gene: TRBJ2-2
V gene: TRBV19
clone size: -

CDR3 protein: CASSEAGSMNTEAFF
CDR3 DNA: TGTGCCAGCAGTGAAGCGGGGAGCATGAACACTGAAGCTTTCTTT
D gene: -
J gene: TRBJ1-1
V gene: TRBV6-1
clone size: -

CDR3 protein: CASSYQEDTDTQYF
CDR3 DNA: TGTGCCAGCAGTTACCAGGAAGACACAGATACGCAGTATTTT
D gene: -
J gene: TRBJ2-3
V gene: TRBV6-5
clone size: -

CDR3 protein: CASSEVITDTQYF
CDR3 DNA: TGTGCCAGCAGTGAAGTTATCACAGATACGCAGTATTTT
D gene: -
J gene: TRBJ2-3
V gene: TRBV6-1
clone size: -

CDR3 protein: CASSLAGGSYEQYF
CDR3 DNA: TGCGCCAGCAGCTTGGCCGGGGGCTCCTACGAGCAGTACTTC
D gene: -
J gene: TRBJ2-7
V gene: TRBV5-1
clone size: -

CDR3 protein: CASSGPRVGNTEAFF
CDR3 DNA: TGTGCCAGCAGTGGCCCACGGGTGGGGAACACTGAAGCTTTCTTT
D gene: -
J gene: TRBJ1-1
V gene: TRBV6-1
clone size: -

CDR3 protein: CASSPRGTDTGELFF
CDR3 DNA: TGTGCCAGCTCACCCCGGGGTACCGACACCGGGGAGCTGTTTTTT
D gene: -
J gene: TRBJ2-2
V gene: TRBV18
clone size: -